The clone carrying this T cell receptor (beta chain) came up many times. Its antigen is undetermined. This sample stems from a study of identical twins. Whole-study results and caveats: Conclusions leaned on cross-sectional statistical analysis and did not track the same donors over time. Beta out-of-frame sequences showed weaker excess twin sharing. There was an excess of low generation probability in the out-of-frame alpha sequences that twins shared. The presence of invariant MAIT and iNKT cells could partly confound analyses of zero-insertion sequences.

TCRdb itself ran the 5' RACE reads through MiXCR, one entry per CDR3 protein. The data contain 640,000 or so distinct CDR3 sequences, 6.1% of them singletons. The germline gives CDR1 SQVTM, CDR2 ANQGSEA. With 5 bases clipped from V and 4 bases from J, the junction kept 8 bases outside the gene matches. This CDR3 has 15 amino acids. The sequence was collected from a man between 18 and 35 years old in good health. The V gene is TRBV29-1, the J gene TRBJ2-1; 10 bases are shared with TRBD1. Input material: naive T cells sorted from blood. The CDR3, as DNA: TGCAGCGTTCAGACCGACAGGGGGCCGTACAATGAGCAGTTCTTC. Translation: CSVQTDRGPYNEQFF.